These 10 T cell receptor beta chains originate from one sample sequenced in a study of blood T cell repertoires in COVID-19. Here immunoSEQ multiplex PCR was the method, and the copy in TCRdb shows in-frame clones only, minus some. The sample holds hundreds of thousands of clones, around nine tenths seen once. The sample comprised peripheral blood. The receptors were sampled from a woman between 65 and 79 years old with COVID-19, enrolled during active disease.

V and J are TRBV5-4 and TRBJ2-3; maybe TRBD1 (6 bases). CDR3 length: 12 residues. Germline values: CDR1 SGHNT, CDR2 YYREEE (reference sequence). Trimming pared 7 bases from V and 6 bases from J, leaving 12 bases between. The CDR3 DNA reads TGTGCCAGCGGCCCCAGGGGCGATACGCAGTATTTT. Residues: CASGPRGDTQYF. Drawing the rest from reference TRBV5-4 and TRBJ2-3, the complete variable domain is ETGVTQSPTHLIKTRGQQVTLRCSSQSGHNTVSWYQQALGQGPQFIFQYYREEENGRGNFPPRFSGLQFPNYSSELNVNALELDDSALYLCASGPRGDTQYFGPGTRLTVL.

Only a few counts were recorded for this clone. The V and J genes are TRBV18 and TRBJ2-1; D possibly corresponds to TRBD1 (6 bases). Trimming stripped 2 bases from V and 0 bases from J, with 11 bases between. CDR1 and CDR2 (germline): KGHSH, LQKENI. The CDR3 totals 16 residues. The CDR3 DNA sequence: TGTGCCAGCTCACCAGGAGACAGGAGCTCCTACAATGAGCAGTTCTTC. It specifies CASSPGDRSSYNEQFF.

This chain joins TRBV6-2 or TRBV6-3 and TRBJ1-1; no reliable D call. Germline CDR1 is MNHEY and CDR2 is SVGEGT. This CDR3 spans 12 amino acids. The ends were cut back, 4 bases at V and 6 bases at J, with 9 bases in the middle. Written as DNA, the CDR3 is TGTGCCAGCAGTTTCCCTCCGGCTGAAGCTTTCTTT. It yields the protein CASSFPPAEAFF.

DNA for the CDR3: TGTGCCAGCAGCCAAGTAGAGGGAACTGGCAATCAGCCCCAGCATTTT. Protein: CASSQVEGTGNQPQHF. The chain uses TRBV4-2 and TRBJ1-5; no definite D call. CDR1 is LGHNA, CDR2 YNFKEQ, per germline. With 1 base removed from V and 2 bases from J, the gap between germline ends came to 12 bases. The CDR3 is made up of 16 amino acids.

The chain links TRBV7-2 to TRBJ1-2, with 12 nucleotides matching TRBD1. The CDR3 is 15 amino acids. In germline, CDR1 is SGHTA, CDR2 FQGNSA. Losses at the gene ends were 5 bases for V and 6 bases for J; bases not matched to a gene: 7. The CDR3 loop is CASSLPGTGGNGYTF. The CDR3 DNA is TGTGCCAGCAGCCTACCCGGGACAGGGGGCAATGGCTACACCTTC.

The V call is TRBV5-1, the J call TRBJ2-7, with TRBD1 matching 8 bases. CDR1 is SGHRS and CDR2 is YFSETQ in the germline V gene. Trimming removed 4 bases from V and 5 bases from J; junction bases left unmatched: 8. This CDR3 has 14 amino acids. The CDR3 spells CASSAGQGFNEQYF. The CDR3 coding sequence is TGCGCCAGCAGCGCCGGACAGGGATTCAACGAGCAGTACTTC.

V and J are TRBV3-1 (or the pseudogene TRBV3-2) and TRBJ2-7; the match to TRBD2 covers 10 bases. The CDR3 spans 15 residues. V shed 4 bases, J shed 2 bases, and the junction held 5 bases outside the gene matches. Per the germline V gene, CDR1 is LGHDT and CDR2 is YNNKEL (reference sequence). CDR3 region: CASSPRLAGTYEQYF. Written as DNA, the CDR3 is TGTGCCAGCAGCCCCAGACTAGCGGGTACCTACGAGCAGTACTTC.

J is TRBJ1-1 and V is TRBV30; D perhaps matches TRBD1 (5 bases). Between the trimmed V and J ends, which lost 0 bases and 9 bases, there was a span of 20 bases. The CDR3 has 15 residues. CDR1 GTSNPN and CDR2 SVGIG come from the germline V gene (reference sequence). Here the CDR3 reads CAWSVDGTLSTKAFF. The CDR3 coding sequence is TGTGCCTGGAGTGTAGATGGGACTCTCTCAACGAAAGCTTTCTTT.

The rearrangement uses TRBV2 and TRBJ1-1; unclear D gene. This CDR3 is 11 amino acids long. Germline V gives CDR1 SNHLY, CDR2 FYNNEI. V was pared by 5 bases and J by 7 bases, with 8 bases between. CDR3 loop: CASSPDFEAFF. As DNA, the CDR3 is TGTGCCAGCAGTCCAGATTTTGAAGCTTTCTTT.

This clone has just one count. The rearrangement links TRBV29-1 to TRBJ2-1; D is unclear. The V and J ends lost 2 bases and 10 bases respectively, with 3 bases between them. Germline CDR1 reads SQVTM; CDR2 reads ANQGSEA. The CDR3 is 9 amino acids. Here the CDR3 DNA reads TGCAGCGTTGAACAAGAGCAGTTCTTC. Encoded protein: CSVEQEQFF.